A selection of T cell receptor beta chains follows, all from one sample in a study of blood T cell repertoires in COVID-19. Clones were read by immunoSEQ multiplex PCR, and TCRdb kept only the in-frame ones, dropping some. The sample lists approximately 360,000 clones, 80% to 90% seen once, with roughly 1.2% in the top ten. The specimen was peripheral blood. The receptors were gathered from a man in his forties with acute or convalescent COVID-19. Both conserved end residues are trimmed from each CDR3. A D gene is named only where the DNA matches it firmly.

d_call	v_call	cdr3_aa
TRBD1	TRBV19	ASTATGGGYGYT
.	TRBV18	ASSPIPTGHPDSPLH
TRBD1	TRBV9	ASRPPGTDYGYT
TRBD1	TRBV9	ASSVAQGGPDGYT
TRBD1	TRBV6-4	ASSEGEGDRGVDEQF
.	TRBV11-2	ASSFEGFVTEAF
TRBD1	TRBV28	ASSTPDRASYEQY
.	TRBV7-3	ASSLKETGNTEAF
.	TRBV7-9	ASQGILGEQY
.	TRBV6-2/TRBV6-3	ASSYSMEGSPLH
.	TRBV9	ASSVARNTEAF
TRBD1	TRBV19	ASPARGYRLFRWTQY
.	TRBV19	ASKTARGYGYT
.	TRBV28	ASSSGRSQPQH
TRBD2	TRBV4-2	ASSQDLPGLAGHEQY
TRBD2	TRBV29-1	SAGTRVGGELF
TRBD1	TRBV10-1	ASDRGRNRPPRDSYEQY
.	TRBV18	ASSPPSGQETQY
TRBD1	TRBV2	ASSAPRDRVWNQPQH
.	TRBV6-5	ASSAMTVMNQPQH
TRBD1	TRBV12-3/TRBV12-4	ASIPGTGKAF
.	TRBV19	ASSIAGNGEQF
TRBD1	TRBV4-1	ASTPGQGARNTEAF
TRBD1	TRBV5-1	ASSKGRQGNTGELF
.	TRBV28	ASSLNRVTF
TRBD2	TRBV9	ASSVDMAGAGEQF
TRBD1	TRBV11-2	ASSLDRGRDGYT
.	TRBV30	AWSGDDGLFYEQY
TRBD1	TRBV5-1	ASSSRQGVRTEAF
.	TRBV6-4	ASSDSPGVGGYT
TRBD1	TRBV5-4	ASSFTGVNYGYT
.	TRBV12-3/TRBV12-4	ASSVQVNTEAF
.	TRBV30	AWTGEKNTGELF
.	TRBV3-1/TRBV3-2	ASSQGPATE
.	TRBV2	ASTQQGPPLH
TRBD1	TRBV28	ASSLTGTGVGYT
.	TRBV3-1/TRBV3-2	ASSQMANTEAF
.	TRBV1	TSSAEGYPGLAGEYEQY
.	TRBV28	ASSLYVGATNEKLF
TRBD1	TRBV5-1	ASSSQGAGEQY
.	TRBV5-1	ASSLDRADEKLF
TRBD2	TRBV4-2	ASSQVQTSGYNEQF
.	TRBV19	ASSLFSSFSYNEQF
.	TRBV5-4	ASSHDGGPRNTIY
.	TRBV24-1	ATSDSGTRNYNEQF
TRBD2	TRBV27	ASRLFQVGGPKTQY
TRBD2	TRBV28	ASTPGLANNEQF
.	TRBV19	ATRLQGRILYSNQPQH
.	TRBV7-3	ASSRSGDEQF
TRBD1	TRBV19	ASSVQGTLYEQY
.	TRBV28	ASSPRSNQPQH
.	TRBV18	ASSPDRTEAF
TRBD1	TRBV27	ASSQGQGYEQY
.	TRBV27	ASSLSSARTQY
TRBD1	TRBV27	ASSFSGQGNSPLH
.	TRBV25-1	AIPGSWFYEQY
.	TRBV4-1	ASSQSESSYNEQF
TRBD1	TRBV5-4	ASSQDRAVGEAF
TRBD1	TRBV9	ASSDRDRGREQY
TRBD2	TRBV4-2	ASSQDLHRASGGGDTQY